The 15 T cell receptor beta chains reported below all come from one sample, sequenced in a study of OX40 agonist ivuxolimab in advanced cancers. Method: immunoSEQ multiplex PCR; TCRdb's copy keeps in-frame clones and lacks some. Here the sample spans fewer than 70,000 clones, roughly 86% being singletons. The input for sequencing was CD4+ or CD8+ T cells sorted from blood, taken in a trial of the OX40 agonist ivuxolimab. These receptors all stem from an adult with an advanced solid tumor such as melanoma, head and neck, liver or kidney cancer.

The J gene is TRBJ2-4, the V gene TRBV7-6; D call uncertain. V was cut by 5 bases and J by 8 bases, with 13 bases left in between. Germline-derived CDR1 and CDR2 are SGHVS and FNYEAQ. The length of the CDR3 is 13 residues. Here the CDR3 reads CASSLSFRDIQYF. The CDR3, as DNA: TGTGCCAGCAGCCTCTCCTTTCGTGACATTCAGTACTTC.

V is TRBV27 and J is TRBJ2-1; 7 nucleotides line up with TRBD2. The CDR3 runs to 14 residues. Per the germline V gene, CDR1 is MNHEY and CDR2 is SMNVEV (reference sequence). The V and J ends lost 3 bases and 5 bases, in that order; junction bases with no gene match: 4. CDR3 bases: TGTGCCAGCAGTTTTGGTGGGACTAACAATGAGCAGTTCTTC. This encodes CASSFGGTNNEQFF.

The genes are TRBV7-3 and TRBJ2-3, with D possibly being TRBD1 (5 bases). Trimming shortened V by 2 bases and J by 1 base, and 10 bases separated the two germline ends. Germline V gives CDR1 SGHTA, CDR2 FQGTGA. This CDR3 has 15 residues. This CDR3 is CASSLQGSGTDTQYF. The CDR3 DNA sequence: TGTGCCAGCAGCTTACAGGGTTCCGGCACAGATACGCAGTATTTT.

CDR3 in amino acids: CASTLAGGRTSEQFF. As DNA, the CDR3 is TGTGCCAGCACCCTAGCGGGAGGGCGAACGTCTGAGCAGTTCTTC. This sequence joins TRBV28 and TRBJ2-1, with 12 positions matching TRBD2. With 7 bases clipped from V and 9 bases from J, the junction kept 10 bases outside the gene matches. Germline assignment: CDR1 MDHEN and CDR2 SYDVKM. This CDR3 spans 15 amino acids.

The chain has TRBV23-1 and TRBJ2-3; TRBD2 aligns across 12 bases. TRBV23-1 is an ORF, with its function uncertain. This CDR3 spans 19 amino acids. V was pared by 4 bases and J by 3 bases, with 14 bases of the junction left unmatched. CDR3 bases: TGCGCCAGCAGTCCGAAACTAGCGGGGGGAGGGTGGTATACAGATACGCAGTATTTT. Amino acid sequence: CASSPKLAGGGWYTDTQYF.

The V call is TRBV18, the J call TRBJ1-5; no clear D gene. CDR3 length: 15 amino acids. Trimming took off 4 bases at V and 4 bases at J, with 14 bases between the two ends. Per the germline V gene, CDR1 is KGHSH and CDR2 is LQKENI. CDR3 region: CASSLTSGLNQPQHF. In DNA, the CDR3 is TGTGCCAGCTCACTCACGAGCGGACTGAATCAGCCCCAGCATTTT.

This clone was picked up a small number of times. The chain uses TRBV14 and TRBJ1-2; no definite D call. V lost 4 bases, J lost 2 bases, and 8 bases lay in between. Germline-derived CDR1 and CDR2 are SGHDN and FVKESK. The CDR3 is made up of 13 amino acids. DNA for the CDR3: TGTGCCAGCAGCCCAACACCCAACTATGGCTACACCTTC. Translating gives CASSPTPNYGYTF.

CDR3: CASSSLSAGDHGYTF. CDR3 DNA: TGTGCCAGCAGTTCCTTATCTGCAGGGGACCATGGCTACACCTTC. The chain couples TRBV6-5 to TRBJ1-2, with D possibly TRBD1 on 6 matching bases. Looked up from germline, CDR1 is MNHEY and CDR2 is SVGAGI. The V gene lost 4 bases and the J gene lost 6 bases, with 18 bases spanning the gap. CDR3 size: 15 residues.

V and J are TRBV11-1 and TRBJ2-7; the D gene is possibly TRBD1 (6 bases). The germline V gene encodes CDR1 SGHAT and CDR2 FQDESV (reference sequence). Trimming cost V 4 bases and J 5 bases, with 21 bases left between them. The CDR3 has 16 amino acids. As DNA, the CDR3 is TGTGCCAGCAGCTATTTTTCCGGGACATCAGTCGACGAGCAGTACTTC. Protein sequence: CASSYFSGTSVDEQYF.

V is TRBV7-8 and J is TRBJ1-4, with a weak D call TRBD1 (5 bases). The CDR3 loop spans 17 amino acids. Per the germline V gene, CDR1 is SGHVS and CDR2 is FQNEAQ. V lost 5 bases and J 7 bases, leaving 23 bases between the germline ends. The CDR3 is CASSPSWGSGSGEKLFF. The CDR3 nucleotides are TGTGCCAGCAGCCCGAGCTGGGGCAGTGGGTCGGGTGAAAAACTGTTTTTT.

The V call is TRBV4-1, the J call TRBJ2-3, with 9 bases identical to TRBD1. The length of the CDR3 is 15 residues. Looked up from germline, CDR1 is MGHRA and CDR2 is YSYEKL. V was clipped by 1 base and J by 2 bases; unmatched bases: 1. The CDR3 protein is CASSQGDRDTDTQYF. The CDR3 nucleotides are TGCGCCAGCAGCCAAGGGGACAGGGACACAGATACGCAGTATTTT.

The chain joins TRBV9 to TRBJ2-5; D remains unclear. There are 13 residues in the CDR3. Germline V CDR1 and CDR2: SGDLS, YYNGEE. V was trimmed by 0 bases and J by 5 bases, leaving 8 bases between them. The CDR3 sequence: CASSVGPVETQYF. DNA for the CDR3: TGTGCCAGCAGCGTAGGCCCCGTCGAGACCCAGTACTTC.

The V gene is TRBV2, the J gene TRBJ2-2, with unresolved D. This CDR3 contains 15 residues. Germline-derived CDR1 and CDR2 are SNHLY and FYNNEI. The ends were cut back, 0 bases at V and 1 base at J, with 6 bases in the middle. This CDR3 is CASSEAFGNTGELFF. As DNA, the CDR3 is TGTGCCAGCAGTGAAGCCTTCGGGAACACCGGGGAGCTGTTTTTT.

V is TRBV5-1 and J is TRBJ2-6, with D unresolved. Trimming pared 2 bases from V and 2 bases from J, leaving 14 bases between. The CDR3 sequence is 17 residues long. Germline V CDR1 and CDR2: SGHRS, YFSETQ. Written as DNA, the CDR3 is TGCGCCAGCAGCTTTCGAGGAATAAGAGCTGGGGCCAACGTCCTGACTTTC. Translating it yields CASSFRGIRAGANVLTF.

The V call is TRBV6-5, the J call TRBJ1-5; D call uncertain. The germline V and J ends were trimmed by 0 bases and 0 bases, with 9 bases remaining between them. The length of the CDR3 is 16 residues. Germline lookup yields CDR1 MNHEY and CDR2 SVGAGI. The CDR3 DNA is TGTGCCAGCAGTTACTCGATCCCTTATAGCAATCAGCCCCAGCATTTT. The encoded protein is CASSYSIPYSNQPQHF.